This is a list of T cell receptor beta chains from one sample in a study of cytomegalovirus exposure and HLA in healthy donors. Repertoires were generated with immunoSEQ multiplex PCR, while TCRdb's copy carries only in-frame clones and drops some. This table holds roughly 140,000 clones, about 82% found once. The sample consisted of PBMCs. Receptors were obtained from a male donor in good health and CMV-seronegative. Each CDR3 is given without its conserved first and last residue.

V gene: TRBV6-6
J gene: TRBJ1-2
CDR3 protein: ASSYSTGAQHGYT

V gene: TRBV7-8
J gene: TRBJ2-7
CDR3 protein: ASSPLSGAGDSYEQY

V gene: TRBV30
J gene: TRBJ1-5
CDR3 protein: AWSGSSNQPQH

V gene: TRBV7-9
J gene: TRBJ2-7
CDR3 protein: STWESSHEQY

V gene: TRBV4-1
J gene: TRBJ2-7
CDR3 protein: ASSRRDGSYEQY

V gene: TRBV5-4
J gene: TRBJ2-7
CDR3 protein: ASSLFGTGVEEQY

V gene: TRBV19
J gene: TRBJ2-3
CDR3 protein: ASRKTGDTQY

V gene: TRBV7-5
J gene: TRBJ2-7
CDR3 protein: ARSLVSTGIEEQY

V gene: TRBV7-9
J gene: TRBJ1-1
CDR3 protein: SSSLGGEAF

V gene: TRBV4-2
J gene: TRBJ2-1
CDR3 protein: ASSRSRLAGGVGEQF

V gene: TRBV19
J gene: TRBJ1-1
CDR3 protein: ASSMSGNTEAF

V gene: TRBV7-9
J gene: TRBJ2-1
CDR3 protein: ASSSTPPGLHNEQF

V gene: TRBV28
J gene: TRBJ1-5
CDR3 protein: ASTYMGQGSNQPQH

V gene: TRBV6-4
J gene: TRBJ2-3
CDR3 protein: ASSIAGANTDTQY

V gene: TRBV11-3
J gene: TRBJ2-7
CDR3 protein: ASSLAAGSTYEQY

V gene: TRBV28
J gene: TRBJ2-1
CDR3 protein: ASRVLGPKSSYNEQF

V gene: TRBV18
J gene: TRBJ2-7
CDR3 protein: ASSQTGTNEQY

V gene: TRBV15
J gene: TRBJ1-5
CDR3 protein: ATSRDRFARGILDSNQPQH

V gene: TRBV19
J gene: TRBJ1-1
CDR3 protein: ASRALEVSAEAF

V gene: TRBV5-8
J gene: TRBJ2-1
CDR3 protein: ASSSWGREQF

V gene: TRBV19
J gene: TRBJ2-7
CDR3 protein: ASSSGQGNEQY

V gene: TRBV30
J gene: TRBJ2-7
CDR3 protein: AWLDRVDYEQY

V gene: TRBV5-1
J gene: TRBJ1-3
CDR3 protein: ASSSAPGTAGNTIY

V gene: TRBV29-1
J gene: TRBJ1-2
CDR3 protein: SVEGGRQSNYGYT

V gene: TRBV5-4
J gene: TRBJ2-3
CDR3 protein: ASSGVSGSRDTDTQY

V gene: TRBV5-4
J gene: TRBJ2-7
CDR3 protein: ASSPPGSYEQY